Below are 9 T cell receptor beta chains sequenced from a single sample in a study of blood T cell repertoires in COVID-19. Produced via immunoSEQ multiplex PCR; TCRdb's table is partial and in-frame only. The sample holds over 55,000 clones; roughly nine tenths are singletons and the top ten take 22%. Sample: peripheral blood. These receptors came from an elderly woman with COVID-19, enrolled during active disease.

This chain joins TRBV18 and TRBJ1-4; D remains unclear. Looked up from germline, CDR1 is KGHSH and CDR2 is LQKENI. The ends were cut back, 3 bases at V and 5 bases at J, with 7 bases in the middle. CDR3 size: 13 residues. CDR3 coding DNA: TGTGCCAGCTCACCCTCACAGAATGAAAAACTGTTTTTT. Amino acid sequence: CASSPSQNEKLFF. Full variable domain (missing parts from reference TRBV18 and TRBJ1-4): NAGVMQNPRHLVRRRGQEARLRCSPMKGHSHVYWYRQLPEEGLKFMVYLQKENIIDESGMPKERFSAEFPKEGPSILRIQQVVRGDSAAYFCASSPSQNEKLFFGSGTQLSVL.

The chain couples TRBV7-8 to TRBJ1-2; TRBD1 matches at 8 bases. Germline V gene data show CDR1 as SGHVS and CDR2 as FQNEAQ. V lost 5 bases, J lost 10 bases, and 9 bases stayed unmatched. The CDR3 extends over 13 amino acids. The CDR3 region has the DNA TGTGCCAGCAGCCCGGACAGGGTGAGGGCCTACACCTTC. Its translation is CASSPDRVRAYTF.

This chain uses TRBV2 with TRBJ2-1; possibly TRBD2 for D (7 bases). Germline V CDR1 and CDR2: SNHLY, FYNNEI. V was trimmed by 2 bases and J by 5 bases, leaving 16 bases between them. The CDR3 length is 16 residues. The CDR3 bases are TGTGCCAGCAGTGAAAGTCCGGGGGGCCTCCACAATGAGCAGTTCTTC. Translation: CASSESPGGLHNEQFF.

The chain combines TRBV28 with TRBJ1-5; 10 positions agree with TRBD1. Per the germline V gene, CDR1 is MDHEN and CDR2 is SYDVKM. CDR3 length: 17 amino acids. V shed 5 bases, J shed 0 bases, and the junction held 7 bases outside the gene matches. In DNA form, the CDR3 reads TGTGCCAGCAGTCGAGTGGACAGGGGGTTTAGCAATCAGCCCCAGCATTTT. Its protein product is CASSRVDRGFSNQPQHF.

The chain joins TRBV25-1 to TRBJ1-1; D is possibly TRBD1 (5 bases). The V and J ends lost 1 base and 5 bases respectively, with 14 bases between them. CDR1 is MGHDK and CDR2 is SYGVNS in the germline V gene. The CDR3 runs 15 residues. The CDR3 reads CASSELGGSGTEAFF. CDR3 sequence (DNA): TGTGCCAGCAGTGAATTGGGGGGAAGTGGGACTGAAGCTTTCTTT.

This chain links TRBV19 with TRBJ2-7; 9 bases fit TRBD2. Per germline, CDR1 LNHDA and CDR2 SQIVND (reference sequence). The CDR3 sequence is 14 residues long. The J segment lost 1 base and the V segment lost 8 bases, leaving 6 bases of the junction unmatched. CDR3 nucleotides: TGTGCCAGTGCACCGGGACTAGCTTCCTACGAGCAGTACTTC. This gives the protein CASAPGLASYEQYF. The whole variable domain, filled in from reference TRBV19 and TRBJ2-7, reads DGGITQSPKYLFRKEGQNVTLSCEQNLNHDAMYWYRQDPGQGLRLIYYSQIVNDFQKGDIAEGYSVSREKKESFPLTVTSAQKNPTAFYLCASAPGLASYEQYFGPGTRLTVT.

The chain has TRBV6-6 and TRBJ1-4; 7 bases agree with TRBD1. The CDR3 runs 15 residues. CDR1 and CDR2 from the germline V gene are MNHNY and SVGAGI (reference sequence). J gave up 7 bases and V 4 bases, and 9 bases lay outside the gene matches. CDR3 nucleotide sequence: TGTGCCAGCAGTTTGACGACAGGGAAAGGTGAAAAACTGTTTTTT. Translated, it gives CASSLTTGKGEKLFF.

The genes are TRBV7-2 and TRBJ2-2, with D possibly TRBD2 on 6 matching bases. The CDR3 is 18 amino acids. Trimming pared 5 bases from V and 0 bases from J, leaving 19 bases between. Germline V CDR1 and CDR2: SGHTA, FQGNSA. CDR3 sequence: CASSPFPGLAPNTGELFF. The DNA of the CDR3 is TGTGCCAGCAGCCCGTTTCCGGGGCTAGCGCCGAACACCGGGGAGCTGTTTTTT. Full variable domain (missing parts from reference TRBV7-2 and TRBJ2-2): GAGVSQSPSNKVTEKGKDVELRCDPISGHTALYWYRQSLGQGLEFLIYFQGNSAPDKSGLPSDRFSAERTGGSVSTLTIQRTQQEDSAVYLCASSPFPGLAPNTGELFFGEGSRLTVL.

The rearrangement joins TRBV7-2 to TRBJ2-3, with 7 bases fitting TRBD1. The CDR3 has 18 amino acids. The ends lost 5 bases at V and 2 bases at J; junction bases unmatched: 16. Looked up from germline, CDR1 is SGHTA and CDR2 is FQGNSA. CDR3 in amino acids: CASSPGTAHPLYTDTQYF. The CDR3 region has the DNA TGTGCCAGCAGCCCAGGGACAGCCCATCCTCTTTACACAGATACGCAGTATTTT. Full variable domain (remainder filled in from reference TRBV7-2 and TRBJ2-3): GAGVSQSPSNKVTEKGKDVELRCDPISGHTALYWYRQSLGQGLEFLIYFQGNSAPDKSGLPSDRFSAERTGGSVSTLTIQRTQQEDSAVYLCASSPGTAHPLYTDTQYFGPGTRLTVL.